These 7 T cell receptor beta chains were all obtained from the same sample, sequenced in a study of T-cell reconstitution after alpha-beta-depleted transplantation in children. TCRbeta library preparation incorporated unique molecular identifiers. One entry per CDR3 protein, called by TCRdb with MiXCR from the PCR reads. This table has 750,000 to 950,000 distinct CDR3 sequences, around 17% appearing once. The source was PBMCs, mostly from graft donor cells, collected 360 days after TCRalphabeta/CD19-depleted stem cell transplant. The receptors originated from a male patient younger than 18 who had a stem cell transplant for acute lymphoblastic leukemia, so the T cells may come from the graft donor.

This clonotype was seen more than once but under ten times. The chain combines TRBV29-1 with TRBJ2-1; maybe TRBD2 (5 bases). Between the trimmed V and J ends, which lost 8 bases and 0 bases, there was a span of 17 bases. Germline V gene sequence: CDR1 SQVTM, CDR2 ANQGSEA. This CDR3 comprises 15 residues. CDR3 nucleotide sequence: TGCAGCCCCTTAGGAGGCTTGGGCTCCTACAATGAGCAGTTCTTC. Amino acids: CSPLGGLGSYNEQFF.

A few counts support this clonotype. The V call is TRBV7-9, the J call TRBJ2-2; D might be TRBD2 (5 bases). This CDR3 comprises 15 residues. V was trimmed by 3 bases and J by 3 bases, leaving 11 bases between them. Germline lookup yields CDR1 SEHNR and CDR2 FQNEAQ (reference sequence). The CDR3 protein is CASSLRGLDTGELFF. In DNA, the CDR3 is TGTGCCAGCAGCTTGAGAGGGCTGGACACCGGGGAGCTGTTTTTT.

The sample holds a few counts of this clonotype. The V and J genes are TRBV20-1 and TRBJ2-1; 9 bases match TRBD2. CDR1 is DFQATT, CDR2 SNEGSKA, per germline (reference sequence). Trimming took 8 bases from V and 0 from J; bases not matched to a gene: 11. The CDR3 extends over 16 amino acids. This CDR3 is CSSMLAGPYSYNEQFF. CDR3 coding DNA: TGCAGTTCCATGCTAGCGGGACCGTACTCCTACAATGAGCAGTTCTTC.

The DNA of the CDR3 is TGCGCCAGCAGCTTGCCTAGCGGGGGCCAAGAGACCCAGTACTTC. It specifies CASSLPSGGQETQYF. The rearrangement links TRBV5-1 to TRBJ2-5; 10 nucleotides match TRBD2. Trimming at V came to 1 base and at J to 1 base, leaving 1 base not matched to a gene. This CDR3 comprises 15 residues. Germline CDR1 reads SGHRS; CDR2 reads YFSETQ.

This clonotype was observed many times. The DNA of the CDR3 is TGCGCCAGCAGCTTGGCCGCAGTCCAAGAGACCCAGTACTTC. Its protein product is CASSLAAVQETQYF. The chain employs TRBV5-1 and TRBJ2-5, with unresolved D. Per germline, CDR1 SGHRS and CDR2 YFSETQ. V lost 0 bases and J lost 1, with 7 bases in between. This CDR3 is built from 14 residues.

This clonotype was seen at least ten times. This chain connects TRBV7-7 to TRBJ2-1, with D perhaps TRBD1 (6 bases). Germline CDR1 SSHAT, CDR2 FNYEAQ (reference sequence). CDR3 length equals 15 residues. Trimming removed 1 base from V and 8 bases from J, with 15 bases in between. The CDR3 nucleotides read TGTGCCAGCAGCTTAGGGACAGTCCAGAAATATGAGCAGTTCTTC. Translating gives CASSLGTVQKYEQFF.

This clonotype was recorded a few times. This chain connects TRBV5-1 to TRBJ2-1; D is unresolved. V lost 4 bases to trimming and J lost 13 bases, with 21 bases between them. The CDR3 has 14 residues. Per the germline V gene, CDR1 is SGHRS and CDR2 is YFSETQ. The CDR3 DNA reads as TGCGCCAGCAGCACCCGACAAACCCTCATTCCACAGTTCTTC. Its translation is CASSTRQTLIPQFF.